What follows describes a single TCR beta chain. The antigen is unknown. Trimming removed 8 bases from V and 7 bases from J, with 6 bases in between. This CDR3 has 10 residues. The germline gives CDR1 SGHAT, CDR2 FQNNGV. These data are taken from a study of blood T cells in healthy people across ages. Primers used in a second PCR of about 6 to 12 cycles were a sample-barcoded 5' primer and a J-beta primer mix. TCRdb called the 5' RACE reads again in MiXCR, with one record for every CDR3 protein. The sample yields approximately 1,000,000 distinct CDR3 sequences, roughly 45% seen once. Overall study findings and caveats: Higher naive T cell percentage went strongly together with higher TCR beta diversity. Lack of knowledge of donor CMV status possibly confounded expanded clonotype changes.

Researchers collected 7.5 to 10 milliliters of peripheral blood from every single donor. Isolating PBMCs gave at least 6.5 million of these cells per sample. V usage is TRBV11-2 and J usage is TRBJ2-1, with D perhaps matching TRBD1 or TRBD2 (5 bases each). This TCR came from an older woman in good health. The sample taken for sequencing was blood. The chain's CDR3 is CASEGNEQFF. Here the CDR3 DNA reads TGTGCCAGCGAGGGGAATGAGCAGTTCTTC. Complete variable domain (other parts from reference TRBV11-2 and TRBJ2-1): EAGVAQSPRYKIIEKRQSVAFWCNPISGHATLYWYQQILGQGPKLLIQFQNNGVVDDSQLPKDRFSAERLKGVDSTLKIQPAKLEDSAVYLCASEGNEQFFGPGTRLTVL.